This TCR beta chain came from a study of blood T cell repertoires in COVID-19. Turning to the study itself: Samples representing acute and convalescent COVID-19 were sourced from the United States, Italy and Spain. In each case, the material was cDNA or gDNA derived from T cells, B-cell-depleted T cells, or PBMCs.

Authors' methods: It was from reference gene primer amplification that nucleated cell counts were estimated. TCRdb's copy holds only in-frame clones and misses some; the assay was immunoSEQ multiplex PCR. D and trimming come from the DNA, and the V and J calls and clone size come from that table. The table has more than 120,000 clones, roughly 85% seen once. CDR3 length equals 14 residues. The ends lost 5 bases at V and 8 bases at J; junction bases unmatched: 4. CDR1 MNHEY and CDR2 SMNVEV come from the germline V gene (reference sequence). The rearrangement uses TRBV27 and TRBJ1-6; 9 positions match TRBD1. This TCR was recovered from a human donor with acute or convalescent COVID-19. The donor label of this sample is uncertain. The sequenced sample consisted of peripheral blood. CDR3 residues: CASSLDRGYSPLHF. Here the CDR3 DNA reads TGTGCCAGCAGTCTGGACAGGGGATATTCACCCCTCCACTTT.